Presented here are 4 T cell receptor beta chains from one specimen sequenced in a study of CD8+CD57+ T cells in acquired aplastic anemia. TCR beta VDJ and CDR3 profiling used genomic DNA as template. One entry per CDR3 protein results from TCRdb running MiXCR on the reads. There are hundreds of thousands of distinct CDR3 sequences in the sample; roughly 64% occur only once, and approximately 4% lies in the top ten. The specimen sequenced was sorted CD4+, CD8+, or CD8+CD57+ T cells (not recorded which) from PBMCs. The receptors come from a human donor in good health, serving as a control.

This clonotype was detected a few times. A much larger clonotype is one base distant, so this may be a read error. The chain combines TRBV20-1 with TRBJ2-5, with 9 bases matching TRBD2. CDR1 is DFQATT, CDR2 SNEGSKA, per germline (reference sequence). The CDR3 sequence is 16 residues long. DNA of the CDR3: TGCAATGCTAGAGAATTGGCTAGCGGGGACCAAGAGACCCAGTACTTC. It encodes CNARELASGDQETQYF.

Ten or more counts support this clonotype. The V gene is TRBV9, the J gene TRBJ1-1; D is undetermined. The germline V gene has CDR1 SGDLS and CDR2 YYNGEE. V lost 3 bases and J lost 2, with 8 bases in between. The CDR3 extends over 13 amino acids. The CDR3 sequence: CASSESLNTEAFF. CDR3 in DNA: TGTGCCAGCAGCGAGAGCCTAAACACTGAAGCTTTCTTT.

The J gene is TRBJ2-7, the V gene TRBV19; D gene uncertain. The germline V gene has CDR1 LNHDA and CDR2 SQIVND (reference sequence). V was shortened by 10 bases and J by 3 bases, with 13 bases between the two germline ends. CDR3 length: 12 amino acids. The CDR3 loop is CATEAPNYEQYF. Written as DNA, the CDR3 is TGTGCCACTGAGGCCCCTAACTACGAGCAGTACTTC. Together with reference TRBV19 and TRBJ2-7, the CDR3 gives the full variable domain: DGGITQSPKYLFRKEGQNVTLSCEQNLNHDAMYWYRQDPGQGLRLIYYSQIVNDFQKGDIAEGYSVSREKKESFPLTVTSAQKNPTAFYLCATEAPNYEQYFGPGTRLTVT.

This clonotype was found many times. This chain links TRBV7-3 with TRBJ2-7; a weak D match, TRBD1 (5 bases). V gave up 1 base and J gave up 6 bases, with 10 bases separating them. The germline V gene has CDR1 SGHTA and CDR2 FQGTGA. This CDR3 has 13 amino acids. The CDR3: CASSLSVQGEQYF. CDR3 in DNA: TGTGCCAGCAGCTTAAGTGTGCAGGGCGAGCAGTACTTC.